This passage covers 16 T cell receptor beta chains from one sample sequenced in a study of molecular identifiers for immune sequencing clone quantification. A single record per CDR3 protein comes from TCRdb applying MiXCR to the PCR reads. In the table there are about 630,000 distinct CDR3 sequences, 25% of which are singletons. Material: naive CD8+ T cells from blood, with Jurkat cell RNA spiked in. Indicated subset: FACS-sorted CD8+CD4-CCR7+CD45RA+ naive T cells. The receptors come from a human donor in good health. Some libraries in this study had Jurkat cell RNA spiked in.

This clonotype occurred many times. This chain uses TRBV20-1 with TRBJ1-3; no firm D call. CDR3 size: 16 residues. V lost 0 bases and J 0 bases, leaving 12 bases between the germline ends. CDR1 DFQATT and CDR2 SNEGSKA come from the germline V gene (reference sequence). The chain's CDR3 is CSARDRHGNSGNTIYF. The CDR3 region has the DNA TGCAGTGCTAGAGATAGGCACGGCAACTCTGGAAACACCATATATTTT.

V usage is TRBV7-9 and J usage is TRBJ1-4, with 7 bases identical to TRBD1. After removal of 5 bases from V and 1 base from J, the junction contained 16 bases not matched to a gene. CDR3 length: 19 residues. Germline V gene sequence: CDR1 SEHNR, CDR2 FQNEAQ (reference sequence). The CDR3 nucleotides read TGTGCCAGCAGCCCAGGCGCCAGGGGGAGCAAGGGAACTAATGAAAAACTGTTTTTT. This codes for CASSPGARGSKGTNEKLFF.

CDR3 in amino acids: CASSIATGRGNTIYF. The CDR3, as DNA: TGTGCCAGTAGTATAGCAACCGGGAGAGGAAACACCATATATTTT. J is TRBJ1-3 and V is TRBV19; D uncertain. This CDR3 contains 15 residues. From germline, CDR1 is LNHDA and CDR2 SQIVND (reference sequence). The V and J ends lost 1 base and 4 bases respectively, with 11 bases between them.

The V and J genes are TRBV28 and TRBJ1-2; D is undetermined. Germline loops: CDR1 MDHEN, CDR2 SYDVKM. This CDR3 has 13 amino acids. Trimming left V 5 bases short and J 4 bases short, with 11 bases between. CDR3 DNA: TGTGCCAGCAGTGGGAGGTCGAGCTATGGCTACACCTTC. Translated, it gives CASSGRSSYGYTF.

This clonotype was seen a handful of times. The CDR3 region has the DNA TGTGCCAGCAGCTTGGCGGTTAGTCGGAACACCGGGGAGCTGTTTTTT. It yields the protein CASSLAVSRNTGELFF. J is TRBJ2-2 and V is TRBV5-4; no clear D. Looked up from germline, CDR1 is SGHNT and CDR2 is YYREEE (reference sequence). Trimming stripped 0 bases from V and 1 base from J, with 10 bases between. The CDR3 is 16 amino acids.

This clonotype was observed at least ten times. This chain uses TRBV7-8 with TRBJ1-1; tentatively, D is TRBD1 (6 bases). Trimming took off 2 bases at V and 5 bases at J, with 9 bases between the two ends. This CDR3 is 13 amino acids long. The germline CDR1 and CDR2 sequences are SGHVS and FQNEAQ. This CDR3 is CASSLQGRTEAFF. In DNA form, the CDR3 reads TGTGCCAGCAGCTTACAGGGGAGAACTGAAGCTTTCTTT.

The genes are TRBV4-1 and TRBJ2-5; 8 bases are a match to TRBD1. The length of the CDR3 is 15 residues. V trimming: 0 bases; J trimming: 4 bases; junction bases outside the gene matches: 4. The germline CDR1 and CDR2 sequences are MGHRA and YSYEKL. The CDR3, as DNA: TGCGCCAGCAGCCAAGAAGACAGGGGCGGAGAGACCCAGTACTTC. Translation gives CASSQEDRGGETQYF.

V and J are TRBV19 and TRBJ2-3; D tentatively reads TRBD1 or TRBD2 (5 bases each). Trimming removed 4 bases at V and 3 bases at J, with 14 bases between. There are 15 residues in the CDR3. The germline V gene has CDR1 LNHDA and CDR2 SQIVND (reference sequence). The chain's CDR3 is CASSKRDGGTDTQYF. CDR3 bases: TGTGCCAGTAGTAAACGGGACGGTGGGACAGATACGCAGTATTTT.

This clonotype was counted ten times or more. This chain connects TRBV7-2 to TRBJ1-1; tentative D call: TRBD1 (5 bases). Trimming stripped 2 bases from V and 8 bases from J, with 12 bases between. CDR3 length equals 13 residues. Germline CDR1 is SGHTA and CDR2 is FQGNSA. The CDR3 here is CASSLNADREAFF. Written as DNA, the CDR3 is TGTGCCAGCAGCTTAAATGCCGACAGAGAAGCTTTCTTT.

To note about this clonotype: A read error may explain this, as a much larger clone is one base away. Because the CDR3 is missing its conserved closing phenylalanine or tryptophan, this is likely a read error. The CDR3 sequence: CASMGRTTDTQYL. The CDR3 nucleotides are TGTGCCAGCATGGGGCGGACGACAGATACGCAGTATCTT. The chain uses TRBV7-9 and TRBJ2-3; possible D gene TRBD1, 5 bases. The CDR3 has 13 amino acids. The ends were cut back, 7 bases at V and 3 bases at J, with 11 bases in the middle. CDR1 SEHNR and CDR2 FQNEAQ come from the germline V gene (reference sequence).

A few counts support this clonotype. The chain joins TRBV27 to TRBJ2-5; 7 bases agree with TRBD2. This CDR3 is built from 16 residues. Germline CDR1 reads MNHEY; CDR2 reads SMNVEV (reference sequence). V lost 4 bases and J lost 3; bases outside the gene matches: 11. The CDR3 sequence: CASSSWASGKEETQYF. In nucleotides, the CDR3 is TGTGCCAGCAGTTCGTGGGCTAGCGGAAAGGAAGAGACCCAGTACTTC.

This sequence joins TRBV11-2 and TRBJ2-6; perhaps TRBD1 as D (6 bases). The CDR3 runs 17 residues. The V end was cut by 1 base, the J end by 1 base, with 11 bases between. Germline-derived CDR1 and CDR2 are SGHAT and FQNNGV. Written as DNA, the CDR3 is TGTGCCAGCAGCTTAGTGACAGGACTGTCTGGGGCCAACGTCCTGACTTTC. This sequence encodes CASSLVTGLSGANVLTF.

As to this clonotype: With a much larger clone just one base away, this may be a read error. This chain links TRBV5-6 with TRBJ2-4; 8 bases align to TRBD1. CDR3 length equals 18 residues. Germline assignment: CDR1 SGHDT and CDR2 YYEEEE. With 1 base clipped from V and 1 base from J, the junction kept 10 bases outside the gene matches. In DNA, the CDR3 is TGTGCCAGCAGCTTGAGCAGGGGGCTGGGGGTGGCCAAAAACATTCAGTACTTC. Protein: CASSLSRGLGVAKNIQYF.

The gene calls are TRBV24-1 and TRBJ2-7, with D perhaps matching TRBD2 (5 bases). Germline CDR1 reads KGHDR; CDR2 reads SFDVKD. The CDR3 has 12 amino acids. Trimming removed 6 bases from V and 6 bases from J, with 11 bases in between. The CDR3 region has the DNA TGTGCCACCAGTCCCGGGATGGGCGAGCAGTACTTC. Translation gives CATSPGMGEQYF.

This clonotype turned up a few times. This chain links TRBV29-1 with TRBJ2-4; D is perhaps TRBD1 or TRBD2 (5 bases each). CDR3 length equals 16 residues. The V gene lost 0 bases and the J gene lost 7 bases, with 19 bases spanning the gap. CDR1 and CDR2 (germline): SQVTM, ANQGSEA. The CDR3 region is CSVEDAWDGDINIQYF. As DNA, the CDR3 is TGCAGCGTTGAAGACGCTTGGGACGGCGACATTAACATTCAGTACTTC.

For this clonotype: With a much larger clone just one base away, this may be a read error. The CDR3 region has the DNA TGTGCCAGCAGCTTACCGCACCCACTAGCGGGGGGGCGACTTAGCACAGATACGCAGTATTTT. This codes for CASSLPHPLAGGRLSTDTQYF. The chain carries TRBV7-9 and TRBJ2-3, with 13 bases that match TRBD2. Germline CDR1 and CDR2: SEHNR and FQNEAQ (reference sequence). There are 21 residues in the CDR3. The ends lost 2 bases at V and 0 bases at J; junction bases unmatched: 14.